The 25 T cell receptor beta chains below were found in one sample sequenced in a study of blood T cell repertoires in COVID-19. Measured with immunoSEQ multiplex PCR; TCRdb has only the in-frame clones, and not every one. The profile shows under 150,000 clones, approximately 87% of them singletons. The sequenced sample was peripheral blood. These receptors all stem from a woman between 35 and 50 years old with acute or convalescent COVID-19.

This chain joins TRBV30 and TRBJ2-7; TRBD2 agrees at 11 bases. The V gene end was trimmed by 5 bases and the J gene end by 2 bases; junction bases not matched to a gene: 11. The CDR3 has 16 residues. Germline V gene data show CDR1 as GTSNPN and CDR2 as SVGIG (reference sequence). CDR3 in amino acids: CAWEYLAGGPPYEQYF. The CDR3 nucleotides read TGTGCCTGGGAATACTTAGCGGGAGGGCCTCCCTACGAGCAGTACTTC.

This clone has just a few counts. The chain couples TRBV6-6 to TRBJ2-1, with 7 bases that match TRBD1. The junction had 6 bases not matched to a gene; V was cut back by 2 bases and J by 5 bases. From germline, CDR1 is MNHNY and CDR2 SVGAGI (reference sequence). The CDR3 is made up of 15 amino acids. CDR3 loop: CASSYHGTDDNEQFF. In nucleotides, the CDR3 is TGTGCCAGCAGTTACCACGGGACAGACGACAATGAGCAGTTCTTC.

The CDR3 loop reads CASTPLNSGGAVGEQFF. CDR3 nucleotides: TGTGCCAGCACTCCCCTCAATAGCGGGGGGGCCGTCGGTGAGCAGTTCTTC. This chain uses TRBV27 with TRBJ2-1, with 11 positions matching TRBD2. The CDR3 runs 17 residues. Germline CDR1 reads MNHEY; CDR2 reads SMNVEV (reference sequence). V lost 7 bases, J lost 9 bases, and 17 bases stayed unmatched.

The chain uses TRBV4-3 and TRBJ2-1, with 8 bases aligning to TRBD2. This CDR3 comprises 15 residues. The trim removed 0 bases at V and 7 bases at J, leaving 5 bases unmatched. Germline V lookup: CDR1 LGHNA, CDR2 YSLEER. The CDR3 sequence: CASSQDGGAGNEQFF. Written as DNA, the CDR3 is TGCGCCAGCAGCCAAGACGGGGGGGCGGGTAATGAGCAGTTCTTC.

The rearrangement uses TRBV27 and TRBJ1-5; 8 positions match TRBD1. V shed 6 bases, J shed 3 bases, and the junction held 10 bases outside the gene matches. The CDR3 covers 16 residues. Germline V gives CDR1 MNHEY, CDR2 SMNVEV (reference sequence). The CDR3 nucleotides are TGTGCCAGCAGACCCTACTCGACAGGGGACAATCAGCCCCAGCATTTT. Translating it yields CASRPYSTGDNQPQHF.

As for this clone: An end of the junction differs from the germline gene, which may be a read error. The genes are TRBV9 and TRBJ1-6; 8 nucleotides align to TRBD1. The length of the CDR3 is 15 residues. CDR1 is SGDLS, CDR2 YYNGEE, per germline. The CDR3 reads CASNVDGQGGSPLHF. The CDR3 coding sequence is TGTGCCAGCAACGTAGACGGACAGGGAGGCTCACCCCTCCACTTT.

The gene calls are TRBV25-1 and TRBJ1-1; no clear D gene. The CDR3 consists of 14 residues. Trimming removed 3 bases at V and 3 bases at J, with 11 bases between. Germline V gives CDR1 MGHDK, CDR2 SYGVNS. CDR3 region: CASSDPVADTEAFF. The DNA of the CDR3 is TGTGCCAGCAGTGACCCGGTAGCGGACACTGAAGCTTTCTTT. The variable domain in full, completed from reference TRBV25-1 and TRBJ1-1, reads EADIYQTPRYLVIGTGKKITLECSQTMGHDKMYWYQQDPGMELHLIHYSYGVNSTEKGDLSSESTVSRIRTEHFPLTLESARPSHTSQYLCASSDPVADTEAFFGQGTRLTVV.

V is TRBV11-2 and J is TRBJ2-7; D is possibly TRBD2 (5 bases). V lost 1 base and J lost 3, with 7 bases in between. The germline CDR1 and CDR2 sequences are SGHAT and FQNNGV. The CDR3 runs to 13 residues. The CDR3 DNA reads as TGTGCCAGCAGCTTAGCGGGGAACTACGAGCAGTACTTC. As protein: CASSLAGNYEQYF.

The V gene is TRBV7-2, the J gene TRBJ2-7; D possibly corresponds to TRBD1 (5 bases). Trimming removed 5 bases from V and 0 bases from J, with 11 bases in between. Looked up from germline, CDR1 is SGHTA and CDR2 is FQGNSA. The CDR3 is 14 residues long. For the CDR3, the DNA is TGTGCCAGCAGCCCCTCGACAGACTCCTACGAGCAGTACTTC. Translation: CASSPSTDSYEQYF.

V gene TRBV5-1 combines with J gene TRBJ2-2; no clear D. Germline V gene lookup returns CDR1 SGHRS and CDR2 YFSETQ. Trimming left V 0 bases short and J 6 bases short, with 15 bases between. The CDR3 totals 16 residues. CDR3 sequence (DNA): TGCGCCAGCAGCTTGGTTCCGCAAAGTGAGCCCGGGGAGCTGTTTTTT. Protein: CASSLVPQSEPGELFF.

The V gene is TRBV4-3, the J gene TRBJ2-1; 8 bases agree with TRBD1. Trimming took 2 bases from V and 4 from J; bases not matched to a gene: 4. Germline V gives CDR1 LGHNA, CDR2 YSLEER. This CDR3 region has 15 residues. The CDR3 region is CASSQSTGEYNEQFF. The CDR3 DNA sequence: TGCGCCAGCAGCCAATCGACAGGGGAATACAATGAGCAGTTCTTC.

The rearrangement joins TRBV27 to TRBJ2-2; D unresolved. Trimming removed 7 bases from V and 4 bases from J, with 13 bases in between. This CDR3 contains 14 residues. Germline lookup yields CDR1 MNHEY and CDR2 SMNVEV (reference sequence). The CDR3 reads CASMWQVGTGELFF. The CDR3, as DNA: TGTGCCAGCATGTGGCAGGTGGGCACCGGGGAGCTGTTTTTT.

The chain couples TRBV28 to TRBJ1-1; D unresolved. Germline assignment: CDR1 MDHEN and CDR2 SYDVKM. Trimming left V 2 bases short and J 0 bases short, with 10 bases between. This CDR3 has 15 residues. CDR3 DNA sequence: TGTGCCAGCAGTTTAGAGGTTCAAGTGAACACTGAAGCTTTCTTT. Its translation: CASSLEVQVNTEAFF. The full variable domain, completed using reference TRBV28 and TRBJ1-1, is DVKVTQSSRYLVKRTGEKVFLECVQDMDHENMFWYRQDPGLGLRLIYFSYDVKMKEKGDIPEGYSVSREKKERFSLILESASTNQTSMYLCASSLEVQVNTEAFFGQGTRLTVV.

This clone showed up just once. The CDR3 here is CASSLAGGSADTQYF. As DNA, the CDR3 is TGTGCCAGCAGCTTAGCGGGAGGGTCGGCAGATACGCAGTATTTT. This chain links TRBV9 with TRBJ2-3; 11 bases agree with TRBD2. Germline V lookup: CDR1 SGDLS, CDR2 YYNGEE. This CDR3 spans 15 amino acids. Germline trimming cut 4 bases from V and 4 bases from J; bases unmatched to any gene: 5.

The V gene is TRBV3-1 (or the pseudogene TRBV3-2), the J gene TRBJ1-2, with 9 bases fitting TRBD1. The CDR3 has 15 residues. With 7 bases clipped from V and 4 bases from J, the junction kept 10 bases outside the gene matches. Germline loops: CDR1 LGHDT, CDR2 YNNKEL (reference sequence). DNA for the CDR3: TGTGCCAGCAACCCTTTATTGACAGGGGGCTATGGCTACACCTTC. It encodes CASNPLLTGGYGYTF.

The V call is TRBV7-2, the J call TRBJ1-1; D uncertain. The V gene lost 1 base and the J gene lost 8 bases, with 14 bases spanning the gap. Germline V gene sequence: CDR1 SGHTA, CDR2 FQGNSA. The CDR3 loop spans 14 amino acids. This chain's CDR3 is CASSLVADFSEAFF. CDR3 nucleotide sequence: TGTGCCAGCAGCTTAGTCGCGGATTTTTCCGAAGCTTTCTTT.

The chain employs TRBV5-1 and TRBJ2-1; 11 nucleotides line up with TRBD2. V was pared by 5 bases and J by 6 bases, with 7 bases of the junction left unmatched. The germline V gene encodes CDR1 SGHRS and CDR2 YFSETQ. The CDR3 is made up of 15 amino acids. The CDR3 loop is CASRSSGRKANEQFF. CDR3 nucleotides: TGCGCCAGCAGGTCTAGCGGGAGGAAGGCCAATGAGCAGTTCTTC.

This chain links TRBV7-2 with TRBJ2-2; the match to TRBD2 covers 7 bases. V shed 3 bases and J 3 bases; nucleotides not matched to a gene: 4. This CDR3 comprises 15 residues. From germline, CDR1 is SGHTA and CDR2 FQGNSA. CDR3 in DNA: TGTGCCAGCAGCTTTGAGGGGAGGGACACCGGGGAGCTGTTTTTT. Its translation: CASSFEGRDTGELFF.

CDR3 coding DNA: TGCAGTGCGGCGGGACAGGGCTCCGCTTTCTTT. This sequence encodes CSAAGQGSAFF. The gene calls are TRBV20-1 and TRBJ1-1; 9 nucleotides match TRBD1. The CDR3 loop spans 11 amino acids. In germline, CDR1 is DFQATT, CDR2 SNEGSKA (reference sequence). Unmatched junction bases numbered 7, after V lost 6 bases and J lost 11 bases.

This sequence joins TRBV9 and TRBJ2-7, with D possibly being TRBD2 (5 bases). The CDR3 has 14 amino acids. V lost 0 bases, J lost 3 bases, and 10 bases lay in between. Germline CDR1 and CDR2: SGDLS and YYNGEE. In DNA form, the CDR3 reads TGTGCCAGCAGCGTAGACTTTGAGGGCTACGAGCAGTACTTC. Protein product: CASSVDFEGYEQYF.

This clone was recorded once. The chain recombines TRBV30 with TRBJ1-6; D is ambiguous. Germline V lookup: CDR1 GTSNPN, CDR2 SVGIG (reference sequence). V shed 3 bases and J shed 0 bases, with 9 bases lying between them. This CDR3 region has 15 residues. CDR3 amino acids: CAWRQRSSYNSPLHF. The CDR3 coding sequence is TGTGCCTGGAGGCAGCGGAGCTCCTATAATTCACCCCTCCACTTT.

This rearrangement joins TRBV5-1 to TRBJ2-5; the match to TRBD2 covers 7 bases. With 1 base clipped from V and 5 bases from J, the junction kept 8 bases outside the gene matches. The CDR3 consists of 15 residues. Germline V lookup: CDR1 SGHRS, CDR2 YFSETQ. CDR3 in amino acids: CASSLSGALRETQYF. The CDR3 nucleotides are TGCGCCAGCAGCTTGAGCGGGGCCCTTCGGGAGACCCAGTACTTC.

This clone was found many times. V usage is TRBV7-9 and J usage is TRBJ2-7; 15 bases agree with TRBD2. The CDR3 is made up of 14 amino acids. CDR1 and CDR2 from the germline V gene are SEHNR and FQNEAQ (reference sequence). Losses at the gene ends were 5 bases for V and 8 bases for J; bases not matched to a gene: 4. CDR3 loop: CASSTGLAGGKQYF. The CDR3 nucleotides read TGTGCCAGCAGCACGGGACTAGCGGGAGGCAAGCAGTACTTC.

This clone was detected only once. The chain links TRBV23-1 to TRBJ1-2; maybe TRBD1 (6 bases). TRBV23-1 is an ORF for which the function is uncertain. This CDR3 has 14 amino acids. Trimming took off 2 bases at V and 7 bases at J, with 14 bases between the two ends. The CDR3 protein is CASSQQGSTSGYTF. CDR3 DNA sequence: TGCGCCAGCAGTCAACAGGGGTCCACCTCTGGCTACACCTTC.

The chain uses TRBV3-1 (or the pseudogene TRBV3-2) and TRBJ1-4, with D perhaps TRBD1 (5 bases). CDR3 length equals 15 residues. Trimming shortened V by 1 base and J by 5 bases, and 11 bases separated the two germline ends. The V gene's germline CDR1 is LGHDT and CDR2 YNNKEL (reference sequence). The CDR3: CASSQVRGENEKLFF. In nucleotides, the CDR3 is TGTGCCAGCAGCCAAGTCCGGGGGGAGAATGAAAAACTGTTTTTT.